This entry features one TCR beta chain sequence. The antigen is not known. A much larger clone differs by one base, so this may be a read error. The sample comes from a study of molecular identifiers for immune sequencing clone quantification. Study as a whole: RNA from around 20,000 or 100,000 naive CD8 cells was split five ways in replicates, with four sequenced.

Regarding the study as a whole: For effector cells, clones above 20 RNA copies held over 97% of molecules; for naive cells, under 1%. Highly expanded clone sizes could be underestimated by identical TCR molecules that share a barcode.

Trimming pared 4 bases from V and 8 bases from J, leaving 20 bases between. The CDR3 runs to 15 residues. Germline V gene lookup returns CDR1 SEHNR and CDR2 FQNEAQ (reference sequence). Via MiXCR, TCRdb re-called the PCR reads, giving one row per CDR3 protein. In the table there are hundreds of thousands of distinct CDR3 sequences, about 25% of which are singletons. Sequences were obtained from naive CD8+ T cells from blood, with Jurkat cell RNA spiked in. The sample's subset: FACS-sorted CD8+CD4-CCR7+CD45RA+ naive T cells. This chain joins TRBV7-9 and TRBJ1-1; D may be TRBD1 (5 bases). The receptor was isolated from a human donor in good health. Some libraries in this study had Jurkat cell RNA spiked in. Written as DNA, the CDR3 is TGTGCCAGCAGCTCCCCCGGGCCAGGGTTGATAGAAGCTTTCTTT. Translation: CASSSPGPGLIEAFF.